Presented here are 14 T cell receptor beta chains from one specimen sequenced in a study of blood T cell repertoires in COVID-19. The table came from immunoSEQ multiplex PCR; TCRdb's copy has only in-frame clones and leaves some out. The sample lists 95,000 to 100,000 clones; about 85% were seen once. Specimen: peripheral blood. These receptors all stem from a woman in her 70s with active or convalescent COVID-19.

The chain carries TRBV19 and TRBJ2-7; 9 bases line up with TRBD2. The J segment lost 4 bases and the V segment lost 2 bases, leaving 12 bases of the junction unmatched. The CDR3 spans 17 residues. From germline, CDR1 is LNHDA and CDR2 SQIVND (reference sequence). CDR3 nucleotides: TGTGCCAGTAGTATATCCTCGGGACTAGCATTCGGGTACGAGCAGTACTTC. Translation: CASSISSGLAFGYEQYF.

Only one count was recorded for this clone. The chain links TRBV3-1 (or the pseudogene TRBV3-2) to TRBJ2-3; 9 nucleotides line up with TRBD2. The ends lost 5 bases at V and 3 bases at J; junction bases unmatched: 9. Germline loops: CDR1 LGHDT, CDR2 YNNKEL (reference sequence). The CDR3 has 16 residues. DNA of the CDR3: TGTGCCAGCAGCGCCCCCCTAGCGGGAAGGACAGATACGCAGTATTTT. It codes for CASSAPLAGRTDTQYF.

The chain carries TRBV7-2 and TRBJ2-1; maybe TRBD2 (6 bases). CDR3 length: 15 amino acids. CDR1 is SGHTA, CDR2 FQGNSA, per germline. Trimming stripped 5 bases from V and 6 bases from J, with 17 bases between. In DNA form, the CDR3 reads TGTGCCAGCAGCCAGGATAGCGGAGCCCCCAATGAGCAGTTCTTC. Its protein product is CASSQDSGAPNEQFF.

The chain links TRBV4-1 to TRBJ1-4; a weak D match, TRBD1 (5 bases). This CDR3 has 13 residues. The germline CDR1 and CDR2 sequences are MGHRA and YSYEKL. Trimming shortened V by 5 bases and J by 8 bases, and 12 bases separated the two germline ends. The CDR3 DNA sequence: TGCGCCAGCAGCAAACTTAGGGGCGAAAAACTGTTTTTT. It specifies CASSKLRGEKLFF.

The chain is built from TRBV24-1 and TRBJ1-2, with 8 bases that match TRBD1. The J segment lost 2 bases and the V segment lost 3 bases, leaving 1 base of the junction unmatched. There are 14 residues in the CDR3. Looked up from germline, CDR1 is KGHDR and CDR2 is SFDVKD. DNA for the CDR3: TGTGCCACCAGTGATCGACAGGGGAACTATGGCTACACCTTC. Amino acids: CATSDRQGNYGYTF.

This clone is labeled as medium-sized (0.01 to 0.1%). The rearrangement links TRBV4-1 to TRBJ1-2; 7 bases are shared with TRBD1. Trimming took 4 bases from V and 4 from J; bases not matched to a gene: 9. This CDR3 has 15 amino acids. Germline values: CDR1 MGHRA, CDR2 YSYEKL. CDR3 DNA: TGCGCCAGCAGCCCCAAGACAGGGCACGGCTATGGCTACACCTTC. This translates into CASSPKTGHGYGYTF.

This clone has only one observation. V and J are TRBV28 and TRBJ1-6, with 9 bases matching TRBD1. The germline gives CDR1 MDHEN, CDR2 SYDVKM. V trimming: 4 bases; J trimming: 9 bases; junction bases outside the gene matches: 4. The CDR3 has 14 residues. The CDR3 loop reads CASSSGTGISPLHF. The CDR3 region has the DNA TGTGCCAGCAGTTCCGGGACAGGGATTTCACCCCTCCACTTT.

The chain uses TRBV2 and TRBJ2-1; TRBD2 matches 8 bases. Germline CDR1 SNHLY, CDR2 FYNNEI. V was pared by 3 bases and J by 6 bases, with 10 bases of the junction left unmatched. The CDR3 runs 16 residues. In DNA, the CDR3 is TGTGCCAGCAGTGATCCGGGACTAGGTACCGGCAATGAGCAGTTCTTC. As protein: CASSDPGLGTGNEQFF.

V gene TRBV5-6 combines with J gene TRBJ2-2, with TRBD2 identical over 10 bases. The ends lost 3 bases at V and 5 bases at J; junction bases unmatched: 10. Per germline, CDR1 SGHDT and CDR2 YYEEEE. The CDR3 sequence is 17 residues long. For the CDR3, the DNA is TGTGCCAGCAGCTCTCCGGCCACTAGCGGGGTTACCGGGGAGCTGTTTTTT. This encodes CASSSPATSGVTGELFF.

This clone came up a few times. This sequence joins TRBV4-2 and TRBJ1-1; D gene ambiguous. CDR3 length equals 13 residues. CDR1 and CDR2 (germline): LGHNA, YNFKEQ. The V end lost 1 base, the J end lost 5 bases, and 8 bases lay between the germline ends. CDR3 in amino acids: CASSQGAVTEAFF. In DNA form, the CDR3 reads TGTGCCAGCAGCCAAGGGGCTGTTACTGAAGCTTTCTTT.

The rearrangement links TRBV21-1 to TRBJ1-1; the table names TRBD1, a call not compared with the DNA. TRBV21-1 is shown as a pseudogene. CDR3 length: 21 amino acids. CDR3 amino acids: CASIRGCRSLGTGGANTEAFF. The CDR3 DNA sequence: TGTGCCAGCATCCGGGGCTGCCGCAGTCTTGGGACAGGGGGCGCGAACACTGAAGCTTTCTTT.

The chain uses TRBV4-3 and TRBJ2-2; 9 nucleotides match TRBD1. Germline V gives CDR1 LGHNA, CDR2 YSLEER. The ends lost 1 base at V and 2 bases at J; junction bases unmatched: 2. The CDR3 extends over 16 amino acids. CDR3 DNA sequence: TGCGCCAGCAGCCAAGTGGGACAGGGTAACACCGGGGAGCTGTTTTTT. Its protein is CASSQVGQGNTGELFF.

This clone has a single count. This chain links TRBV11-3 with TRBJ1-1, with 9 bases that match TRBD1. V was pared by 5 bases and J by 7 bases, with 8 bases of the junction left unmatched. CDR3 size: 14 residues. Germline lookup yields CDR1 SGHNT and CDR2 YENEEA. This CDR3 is CASSPRQGVGEAFF. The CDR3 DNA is TGTGCCAGCAGCCCCCGACAGGGGGTAGGTGAAGCTTTCTTT.

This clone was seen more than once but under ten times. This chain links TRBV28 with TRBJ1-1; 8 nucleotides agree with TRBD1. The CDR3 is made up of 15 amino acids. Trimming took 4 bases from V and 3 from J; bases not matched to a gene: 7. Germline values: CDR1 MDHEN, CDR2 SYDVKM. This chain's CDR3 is CASSSNRGSYTEAFF. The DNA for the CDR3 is TGTGCCAGCAGTTCCAACAGGGGGTCCTACACTGAAGCTTTCTTT.